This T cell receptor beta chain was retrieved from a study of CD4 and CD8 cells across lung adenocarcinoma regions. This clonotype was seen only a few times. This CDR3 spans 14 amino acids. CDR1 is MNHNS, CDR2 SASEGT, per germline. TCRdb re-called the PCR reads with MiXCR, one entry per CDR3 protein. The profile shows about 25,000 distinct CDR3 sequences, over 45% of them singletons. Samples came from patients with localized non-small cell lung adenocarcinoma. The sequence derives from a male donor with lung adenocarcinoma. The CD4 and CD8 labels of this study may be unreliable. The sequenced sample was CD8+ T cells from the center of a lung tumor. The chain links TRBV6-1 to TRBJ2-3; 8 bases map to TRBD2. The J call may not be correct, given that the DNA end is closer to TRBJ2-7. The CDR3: CAGSGGRGPDTQYF. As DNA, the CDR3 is TGTGCGGGCAGCGGGGGCCGAGGCCCAGATACGCAGTACTTC.